This TCR beta chain originates from a study of T cell repertoires in cytomegalovirus infection. This clonotype was picked up a small number of times. The target antigen is unknown. This CDR3 comprises 15 residues. Germline values: CDR1 ENHRY, CDR2 SYGVKD. Trimming removed 6 bases at V and 0 bases at J, with 11 bases between. TCRdb re-derived calls from the reads in MiXCR, one entry per CDR3 protein. Here the sample spans fewer than 850,000 distinct CDR3 sequences, almost 30% being singletons. This receptor was taken from a human donor in good health (CMV status not recorded). Some clones in this sample may be carry-over from other donors' samples. V gene TRBV10-3 combines with J gene TRBJ2-2, with D possibly TRBD2 on 6 matching bases. This specimen was cultured CD8+ T cells from PBMCs, taken from culture after CMV antigen stimulation. The DNA of the CDR3 is TGTGCCATCAGACCCCCGGGGGCGAACACCGGGGAGCTGTTTTTT. It yields the protein CAIRPPGANTGELFF.